A single T cell receptor (beta chain) is shown here with its context. Its antigen is not identified. These data belong to a study of OX40 agonist ivuxolimab in advanced cancers. Study-level background: Previous treatment with anti-PD-1, anti-PD-L1 or anti-CTLA-4 therapy was allowed; 40% had received some. Partial responses occurred in Three dose-escalation patients, one with hepatocellular carcinoma and two with cutaneous melanoma.

Germline V gene sequence: CDR1 SNHLY, CDR2 FYNNEI. This CDR3 region has 13 residues. V trimming: 6 bases; J trimming: 2 bases; junction bases outside the gene matches: 3. General study points: Some patients who did not respond also had low normalized T-cell clonal expansion.

Profiling relied on immunoSEQ multiplex PCR, and the TCRdb table lists in-frame clones only, not all of them. The table has roughly 47,000 clones, around 90% seen once. The chain recombines TRBV2 with TRBJ2-5, with 7 bases lining up with TRBD1. This TCR was sampled from an adult with an advanced solid tumor such as melanoma, head and neck, liver or kidney cancer. This material consisted of CD4+ or CD8+ T cells sorted from blood, taken in a trial of the OX40 agonist ivuxolimab. This CDR3 reads CASRWGQQETQYF. The DNA of the CDR3 is TGTGCCAGCAGGTGGGGACAGCAAGAGACCCAGTACTTC.